This is a list of T cell receptor beta chains from one sample in a study of tissue T cells after allogeneic stem cell transplantation. Method: immunoSEQ multiplex PCR; TCRdb's copy keeps in-frame clones and lacks some. The data show more than 9,500 clones, with 60% seen just once and about 10% held by the top ten. Here the sequenced sample was tissue from the jejunum, taken at autopsy. Receptors originate from a woman aged 18-50 years with breast cancer. Each CDR3 is given with its conserved first and last residue. The D gene is left open where the match is weak. Clone sizes are given selectively: once, few, many, or a class where the clone is expanded.

d_gene: TRBD2; abundance: .; v_gene: TRBV10-3; j_gene: TRBJ2-5; CDR3aa: CAINAGGLLETQYF; CDR3nt: TGTGCCATCAACGCGGGGGGCCTACTAGAGACCCAGTACTTC
d_gene: .; abundance: .; v_gene: TRBV9; j_gene: TRBJ2-2; CDR3aa: CASSVAGSVNTGELFF; CDR3nt: TGTGCCAGCAGCGTAGCTGGTAGCGTGAACACCGGGGAGCTGTTTTTT
d_gene: TRBD2; abundance: .; v_gene: TRBV4-3; j_gene: TRBJ2-1; CDR3aa: CASSQDTSGYEQFF; CDR3nt: TGCGCCAGCAGCCAAGATACTAGCGGGTATGAGCAGTTCTTC
d_gene: .; abundance: .; v_gene: TRBV7-9; j_gene: TRBJ1-1; CDR3aa: CASSLADRDAFF; CDR3nt: TGTGCCAGCAGCTTAGCGGACAGAGACGCTTTCTTT
d_gene: .; abundance: .; v_gene: TRBV7-9; j_gene: TRBJ1-6; CDR3aa: CASSLVANSPLHF; CDR3nt: TGTGCCAGCAGCTTAGTCGCCAATTCACCCCTCCACTTT
d_gene: TRBD1; abundance: .; v_gene: TRBV28; j_gene: TRBJ2-1; CDR3aa: CASSLGGTGSHEQFF; CDR3nt: TGTGCCAGCAGTTTAGGGGGGACAGGGTCCCATGAGCAGTTCTTC
d_gene: TRBD2; abundance: .; v_gene: TRBV11-2; j_gene: TRBJ2-1; CDR3aa: CASSLDQFGEGRKNEQFF; CDR3nt: TGTGCCAGCAGCTTAGACCAATTTGGGGAGGGCCGAAAGAATGAGCAGTTCTTC
d_gene: TRBD1; abundance: .; v_gene: TRBV18; j_gene: TRBJ1-2; CDR3aa: CASSLDRNYGYTF; CDR3nt: TGTGCCAGCTCGCTGGACAGGAACTATGGCTACACCTTC
d_gene: .; abundance: .; v_gene: TRBV3-1/TRBV3-2; j_gene: TRBJ1-1; CDR3aa: CASSDGSEAFF; CDR3nt: TGTGCCAGCAGTGACGGGTCTGAAGCTTTCTTT
d_gene: TRBD2; abundance: .; v_gene: TRBV6-7; j_gene: TRBJ2-2; CDR3aa: CASSHLAGNTGELFF; CDR3nt: TGTGCCAGCAGTCATCTAGCGGGGAACACCGGGGAGCTGTTTTTT
d_gene: .; abundance: .; v_gene: TRBV7-2; j_gene: TRBJ2-2; CDR3aa: CASSRGGGPNTGELFF; CDR3nt: TGTGCCAGCAGCCGGGGAGGTGGGCCGAACACCGGGGAGCTGTTTTTT
d_gene: .; abundance: few; v_gene: TRBV6-6; j_gene: TRBJ2-2; CDR3aa: CASSYEFTGELFF; CDR3nt: TGTGCCAGCAGTTACGAGTTCACCGGGGAGCTGTTTTTT
d_gene: .; abundance: .; v_gene: TRBV5-1; j_gene: TRBJ2-3; CDR3aa: CASSFRGGGTPLSTDTQYF; CDR3nt: TGCGCCAGCAGTTTTCGGGGAGGGGGGACTCCCCTATCCACAGATACGCAGTATTTT
d_gene: TRBD2; abundance: .; v_gene: TRBV24-1; j_gene: TRBJ2-1; CDR3aa: CATASGGGYNEQFF; CDR3nt: TGTGCCACCGCGAGCGGGGGGGGTTACAATGAGCAGTTCTTC
d_gene: TRBD1; abundance: .; v_gene: TRBV2; j_gene: TRBJ2-1; CDR3aa: CASSYRGVDNEQFF; CDR3nt: TGTGCCAGCAGTTACAGGGGGGTAGACAATGAGCAGTTCTTC
d_gene: .; abundance: .; v_gene: TRBV19; j_gene: TRBJ1-2; CDR3aa: CASTRQGVNYGYTF; CDR3nt: TGTGCCAGTACCCGGCAGGGCGTCAACTATGGCTACACCTTC
d_gene: TRBD2; abundance: few; v_gene: TRBV6-2/TRBV6-3; j_gene: TRBJ2-7; CDR3aa: CASSYPGSGRRGDYEQYF; CDR3nt: TGTGCCAGCAGTTACCCCGGTAGCGGGAGAAGAGGGGACTACGAGCAGTACTTC
d_gene: .; abundance: .; v_gene: TRBV11-3; j_gene: TRBJ2-3; CDR3aa: CASSLGTGGAATDTQYF; CDR3nt: TGTGCCAGCAGCTTAGGCACGGGCGGGGCAGCCACAGATACGCAGTATTTT
d_gene: TRBD2; abundance: .; v_gene: TRBV30; j_gene: TRBJ2-3; CDR3aa: CAWISGTNTDTQYF; CDR3nt: TGTGCCTGGATTTCCGGGACTAACACAGATACGCAGTATTTT
d_gene: .; abundance: few; v_gene: TRBV30; j_gene: TRBJ1-1; CDR3aa: CAWGGPGANTEAFF; CDR3nt: TGTGCCTGGGGGGGGCCAGGGGCGAACACTGAAGCTTTCTTT
d_gene: .; abundance: .; v_gene: TRBV28; j_gene: TRBJ1-3; CDR3aa: CASSLAGDTIYF; CDR3nt: TGTGCCAGCAGTTTAGCTGGGGACACCATATATTTT
d_gene: .; abundance: .; v_gene: TRBV7-2; j_gene: TRBJ2-1; CDR3aa: CASSLVAGSSYNEQFF; CDR3nt: TGTGCCAGCAGCTTAGTGGCGGGGAGCTCCTACAATGAGCAGTTCTTC
d_gene: TRBD1; abundance: .; v_gene: TRBV28; j_gene: TRBJ2-1; CDR3aa: CASRPKGQGTGQRWNEQFF; CDR3nt: TGTGCCAGCAGGCCTAAAGGACAGGGGACCGGTCAACGGTGGAATGAGCAGTTCTTC
d_gene: TRBD2; abundance: .; v_gene: TRBV28; j_gene: TRBJ2-6; CDR3aa: CASRTRRGGSSGANVLTF; CDR3nt: TGTGCCAGCAGAACCCGACGGGGGGGTTCCTCTGGGGCCAACGTCCTGACTTTC
d_gene: .; abundance: .; v_gene: TRBV6-2/TRBV6-3; j_gene: TRBJ2-7; CDR3aa: CASSPTSYEQYF; CDR3nt: TGTGCCAGCAGTCCAACCTCGTACGAGCAGTACTTC
d_gene: .; abundance: few; v_gene: TRBV19; j_gene: TRBJ1-1; CDR3aa: CASSIPDSVPEAFF; CDR3nt: TGTGCCAGTAGTATCCCGGACAGTGTCCCTGAAGCTTTCTTT
d_gene: .; abundance: .; v_gene: TRBV12-3/TRBV12-4; j_gene: TRBJ2-5; CDR3aa: CASTLGVSETQYF; CDR3nt: TGTGCCAGCACCCTGGGAGTTTCGGAGACCCAGTACTTC
d_gene: .; abundance: few; v_gene: TRBV7-3; j_gene: TRBJ2-5; CDR3aa: CASSLAGMETQYF; CDR3nt: TGTGCCAGCAGCTTAGCAGGAATGGAGACCCAGTACTTC
d_gene: .; abundance: .; v_gene: TRBV6-1; j_gene: TRBJ2-5; CDR3aa: CASSGDRQSFQETQYF; CDR3nt: TGTGCCAGCAGTGGGGATAGACAGTCGTTCCAAGAGACCCAGTACTTC
d_gene: TRBD1; abundance: .; v_gene: TRBV10-3; j_gene: TRBJ2-7; CDR3aa: CAISPGQGGYEQYF; CDR3nt: TGTGCCATAAGCCCGGGACAGGGTGGCTACGAGCAGTACTTC
d_gene: TRBD1; abundance: .; v_gene: TRBV10-3; j_gene: TRBJ1-5; CDR3aa: CAISESTGTGVGQPQHF; CDR3nt: TGTGCCATCAGTGAGTCGACTGGGACAGGGGTTGGCCAGCCCCAGCATTTT
d_gene: TRBD2; abundance: few; v_gene: TRBV7-2; j_gene: TRBJ2-2; CDR3aa: CASSPRTSYTGELFF; CDR3nt: TGTGCCAGCAGTCCACGGACTAGTTACACCGGGGAGCTGTTTTTT
d_gene: TRBD1; abundance: .; v_gene: TRBV6-4; j_gene: TRBJ1-4; CDR3aa: CASSDPVPGQAPNEKLFF; CDR3nt: TGTGCCAGCAGTGACCCTGTCCCGGGACAGGCCCCTAATGAAAAACTGTTTTTT
d_gene: .; abundance: few; v_gene: TRBV7-3; j_gene: TRBJ1-1; CDR3aa: CASSLGPGNTEAFF; CDR3nt: TGTGCCAGCAGCTTAGGACCAGGGAACACTGAAGCTTTCTTT
d_gene: TRBD1; abundance: .; v_gene: TRBV24-1; j_gene: TRBJ2-3; CDR3aa: CATSDFQGDSTDTQYF; CDR3nt: TGTGCCACCAGTGATTTCCAGGGGGACAGCACAGATACGCAGTATTTT
d_gene: .; abundance: few; v_gene: TRBV2; j_gene: TRBJ2-5; CDR3aa: CASSEAKKTQYF; CDR3nt: TGTGCCAGCAGTGAGGCCAAAAAGACCCAGTACTTC
d_gene: .; abundance: .; v_gene: TRBV18; j_gene: TRBJ2-3; CDR3aa: CASSPGRTPDTQYF; CDR3nt: TGTGCCAGCTCACCTGGTCGCACCCCAGATACGCAGTATTTT
d_gene: .; abundance: .; v_gene: TRBV5-6; j_gene: TRBJ1-1; CDR3aa: CASSFSPNTEAFF; CDR3nt: TGTGCCAGCAGCTTCAGTCCGAACACTGAAGCTTTCTTT
d_gene: TRBD1; abundance: .; v_gene: TRBV29-1; j_gene: TRBJ1-4; CDR3aa: CSVDVTGGENEKLFF; CDR3nt: TGCAGCGTTGACGTGACAGGGGGCGAAAATGAAAAACTGTTTTTT
d_gene: .; abundance: .; v_gene: TRBV3-1/TRBV3-2; j_gene: TRBJ2-1; CDR3aa: CASSLKDSNEQFF; CDR3nt: TGTGCCAGCAGCCTGAAGGACTCCAATGAGCAGTTCTTC
d_gene: .; abundance: .; v_gene: TRBV5-1; j_gene: TRBJ1-3; CDR3aa: CASSLDRGLGNTIYF; CDR3nt: TGCGCCAGCAGCTTGGATCGGGGTCTAGGAAACACCATATATTTT
d_gene: .; abundance: .; v_gene: TRBV20-1; j_gene: TRBJ2-7; CDR3aa: CSANENFSEQYF; CDR3nt: TGCAGTGCTAATGAGAACTTCTCGGAGCAGTACTTC
d_gene: .; abundance: .; v_gene: TRBV15; j_gene: TRBJ2-1; CDR3aa: CATRKSSYNEQFF; CDR3nt: TGTGCCACCAGGAAGAGCTCCTACAATGAGCAGTTCTTC
d_gene: .; abundance: .; v_gene: TRBV27; j_gene: TRBJ2-7; CDR3aa: CASSLGGAPPLEQYF; CDR3nt: TGTGCCAGCAGTTTAGGGGGAGCGCCCCCCCTCGAGCAGTACTTC
d_gene: .; abundance: few; v_gene: TRBV6-5; j_gene: TRBJ2-7; CDR3aa: CASRNGQLYEQYF; CDR3nt: TGTGCCAGCAGAAACGGTCAGCTCTACGAGCAGTACTTC
d_gene: .; abundance: .; v_gene: TRBV5-1; j_gene: TRBJ1-4; CDR3aa: CASRRDGRNEKLFF; CDR3nt: TGCGCCAGCAGAAGGGACGGTCGAAATGAAAAACTGTTTTTT
d_gene: TRBD1; abundance: .; v_gene: TRBV18; j_gene: TRBJ1-3; CDR3aa: CASSPTPGTASNALYF; CDR3nt: TGTGCCAGCTCACCAACTCCCGGGACAGCGAGTAACGCCCTATATTTT
d_gene: .; abundance: .; v_gene: TRBV6-6; j_gene: TRBJ1-1; CDR3aa: CASSYSRASTEAFF; CDR3nt: TGTGCCAGCAGTTACTCGAGGGCGAGCACTGAAGCTTTCTTT
d_gene: TRBD1; abundance: .; v_gene: TRBV5-6; j_gene: TRBJ2-7; CDR3aa: CASSLAGGTGTREQYF; CDR3nt: TGTGCCAGCAGCTTGGCCGGAGGGACAGGGACCCGCGAGCAGTACTTC
d_gene: .; abundance: medium-sized; v_gene: TRBV27; j_gene: TRBJ2-7; CDR3aa: CASSFARGSAYEQYF; CDR3nt: TGTGCCAGCAGTTTCGCTAGGGGCAGCGCTTACGAGCAGTACTTC
d_gene: TRBD1; abundance: medium-sized; v_gene: TRBV6-5; j_gene: TRBJ2-7; CDR3aa: CASSYVGTGGYEQYF; CDR3nt: TGTGCCAGCAGTTATGTCGGGACAGGGGGATACGAGCAGTACTTC
d_gene: TRBD1; abundance: .; v_gene: TRBV5-5; j_gene: TRBJ2-2; CDR3aa: CASSFVRQGEDTGELFF; CDR3nt: TGTGCCAGCAGCTTCGTAAGACAGGGGGAAGACACCGGGGAGCTGTTTTTT
d_gene: .; abundance: .; v_gene: TRBV12-3/TRBV12-4; j_gene: TRBJ2-4; CDR3aa: CASSFWGNIQYF; CDR3nt: TGTGCCAGCAGTTTTTGGGGAAACATTCAGTACTTC
d_gene: .; abundance: .; v_gene: TRBV30; j_gene: TRBJ1-2; CDR3aa: CAWSVKPHQSGFLPGYTF; CDR3nt: TGTGCCTGGAGTGTAAAGCCCCACCAAAGTGGCTTCCTACCTGGCTACACCTTC
d_gene: .; abundance: few; v_gene: TRBV18; j_gene: TRBJ2-7; CDR3aa: CASSPGSGSEQYF; CDR3nt: TGTGCCAGCTCACCCGGGAGTGGGAGCGAGCAGTACTTC
d_gene: TRBD1; abundance: .; v_gene: TRBV7-9; j_gene: TRBJ1-6; CDR3aa: CASSWTGARNSPLHF; CDR3nt: TGTGCCAGCAGCTGGACAGGGGCGCGGAATTCACCCCTCCACTTT
d_gene: .; abundance: .; v_gene: TRBV11-1; j_gene: TRBJ1-1; CDR3aa: CASSPDRSNTEAFF; CDR3nt: TGTGCCAGCAGCCCAGACAGGTCGAACACTGAAGCTTTCTTT